The present T cell receptor (beta chain) was sequenced within a study of OX40 agonist ivuxolimab in advanced cancers. The study in broad terms: Ivuxolimab was a fully human IgG2 agonistic monoclonal antibody targeting the costimulatory receptor OX40 (CD134). Intravenous ivuxolimab was administered to patients every 2 weeks at six dose levels: 0.01, 0.1, 0.3, 1.5, 3 and 10 mg/kg. Among the roughly 52 dose-escalation patients, about 19 had hepatocellular carcinoma, roughly 15 melanoma, 9 renal cell carcinoma and 9 head and neck cancer. The dose-escalation cohort was 82.7% male with a mean age of 60 years, ranging from 23 to 79. Patients were allowed to have had prior anti-PD-1, anti-PD-L1 or anti-CTLA-4 therapy, and around 40% of the dose-escalation patients had previously received checkpoint inhibitors. Partial responses occurred in three dose-escalation patients: two with cutaneous melanoma and one with hepatocellular carcinoma. Peripheral TCRbeta sequencing aimed to test whether ivuxolimab altered TCR sequence diversity and caused clonal T-cell expansion. The paper covers the monotherapy dose-escalation part of the phase I ivuxolimab trial, which included N of about 51 patients. The paper's findings and limits, for the study overall: Antigen specificity was not determined for the clonally expanded peripheral T cells. At doses from 0.1 to 3.0 mg/kg, clonal expansion was seen in both CD4+ and CD8+ blood T cells between baseline and week 6. In the 0.1-3.0 mg/kg groups, partial responders were among the patients with the lowest normalized peripheral clonal expansion, particularly in CD8+ T cells. After ivuxolimab, more expanded clones were found on average in CD8+ T cells than in CD4+ T cells. Low levels of normalized T-cell clonal expansion were also seen in some patients who did not respond.

Regarding this clone: Its specific antigen is unknown. At one end, the junction sequence differs from germline, possibly due to a read error.

The trial excluded patients who had a history of autoimmune disease or who were on systemic immunosuppression. Peripheral blood for TCR sequencing was drawn from every dose cohort at baseline, at cycle 4 day 1 and at cycle 7 day 1. The samples were drawn from a first-in-human, open-label, multicenter phase I dose-escalation trial of ivuxolimab. The trial enrolled adults with locally advanced or metastatic head and neck squamous cell, hepatocellular, melanoma or renal cell carcinoma. Before TCR sequencing, CD4+ T cells and CD8+ T cells from peripheral blood were sorted into separate populations. For sequencing of the TCRbeta CDR3 region, genomic DNA was extracted from the sorted cells. TCRbeta CDR3 regions were sequenced using the immunoSEQ Assay. The source is immuneACCESS, and TCRdb retained only in-frame sequences with V and J called. Part of the clones is not carried over; for the studies checked, unresolved V genes explain less than half of this, and the remainder is unexplained. This sample has approximately 49,000 clones in its table, and around 84% of those were observed once. Together, the top ten hold approximately 20% of the sample.

The CDR3 numbers 13 residues from cysteine through phenylalanine. The only DNA kept is the CDR3, 39 bases in frame from the first base. CDR1 and CDR2 were assigned from the germline V gene (reference sequence) as SGHKS and YYEKEE. The rearrangement joined TRBV5-5 to TRBJ1-5, with the identity of the D gene unclear. Sequencing was performed on CD4+ or CD8+ T cells sorted from blood, taken in a trial of the OX40 agonist ivuxolimab. This clonotype was obtained from an adult with an advanced solid tumor such as melanoma, head and neck, liver or kidney cancer. The encoded CDR3 is CASSQESDQPQHF. The DNA sequence is given as TGCGCCAGCAGCCAAGAAAGCGATCAGCCCCAGCATTTT.